This entry lists 26 T cell receptor beta chains sequenced from one sample in a study of CD8 T cells in Susac syndrome. RNA was extracted with the RNeasy kit, and a quantity of roughly 0.5 to 1 ug was reverse transcribed using random hexamers. TCRdb reprocessed the immunoSEQ multiplex PCR reads via MiXCR and lists one record per CDR3 protein. This sample has around 180,000 distinct CDR3 sequences; approximately 93% occur once, and the top ten carry roughly 0.094%. The sequenced sample consisted of CD4+ T cells from PBMCs. These TCRs come from a human donor with multiple sclerosis.

The rearrangement links TRBV9 to TRBJ2-1; 14 bases fit TRBD2. Germline V gene data show CDR1 as SGDLS and CDR2 as YYNGEE. CDR3 length: 20 residues. V shed 4 bases, J shed 5 bases, and the junction held 17 bases outside the gene matches. Written as DNA, the CDR3 is TGTGCCAGCAGCCCGACGCCCAAGACTAGCGGGAGGGCCGGGGACAATGAGCAGTTCTTC. This encodes CASSPTPKTSGRAGDNEQFF.

CDR3 nucleotides: TGTGCCAGCAGCTCGCTAGCGGGACCCAATGAGCAGTTCTTC. Protein product: CASSSLAGPNEQFF. The gene calls are TRBV5-4 and TRBJ2-1; TRBD2 agrees at 9 bases. The germline CDR1 and CDR2 sequences are SGHNT and YYREEE (reference sequence). This CDR3 comprises 14 residues. Unmatched junction bases numbered 4, after V lost 3 bases and J lost 6 bases.

The rearrangement links TRBV5-4 to TRBJ2-1; 8 bases match TRBD1. V dropped 4 bases and J dropped 9; count of bases not matched to a gene: 12. CDR1 and CDR2 from the germline V gene are SGHNT and YYREEE (reference sequence). The CDR3 loop spans 15 amino acids. The CDR3 region has the DNA TGTGCCAGCAGCCAGGACAGGGCACAGGGGATTGAGCAGTTCTTC. Its translation is CASSQDRAQGIEQFF.

V usage is TRBV10-2 and J usage is TRBJ1-2; the D gene is possibly TRBD1 (5 bases). Germline CDR1 reads WSHSY; CDR2 reads SAAADI. V lost 2 bases, J lost 6 bases, and 10 bases lay in between. The CDR3 sequence is 13 residues long. CDR3 region: CASSEGHSDGYTF. The CDR3 DNA reads TGCGCCAGCAGTGAGGGACATTCGGATGGCTACACCTTC.

The chain is built from TRBV5-1 and TRBJ2-7, with 12 bases lining up with TRBD1. The V gene end was trimmed by 4 bases and the J gene end by 4 bases; junction bases not matched to a gene: 9. Germline V gene sequence: CDR1 SGHRS, CDR2 YFSETQ. This CDR3 is 16 amino acids long. The CDR3: CASSRGGTGGNYEQYF. In DNA form, the CDR3 reads TGCGCCAGCAGCCGGGGGGGGACAGGGGGCAATTACGAGCAGTACTTC. Full variable domain (rest looked up from reference TRBV5-1 and TRBJ2-7): KAGVTQTPRYLIKTRGQQVTLSCSPISGHRSVSWYQQTPGQGLQFLFEYFSETQRNKGNFPGRFSGRQFSNSRSEMNVSTLELGDSALYLCASSRGGTGGNYEQYFGPGTRLTVT.

V usage is TRBV12-3 or TRBV12-4 and J usage is TRBJ1-1; unclear D gene. Between the trimmed V and J ends, which lost 7 bases and 1 base, there was a span of 10 bases. This CDR3 is 13 amino acids long. This chain's CDR3 is CASILTGNTEAFF. Here the CDR3 DNA reads TGTGCCAGCATCCTTACGGGGAACACTGAAGCTTTCTTT.

The chain employs TRBV27 and TRBJ2-5; 9 bases align to TRBD2. Germline V lookup: CDR1 MNHEY, CDR2 SMNVEV (reference sequence). V lost 3 bases, J lost 4 bases, and 9 bases stayed unmatched. CDR3 length: 16 residues. CDR3 DNA: TGTGCCAGCAGTTTGGCCGGGACTAGCTTGGGAGAGACCCAGTACTTC. This gives the protein CASSLAGTSLGETQYF.

The chain is built from TRBV25-1 and TRBJ1-2; 8 nucleotides match TRBD1. This CDR3 contains 12 residues. Germline V gene sequence: CDR1 MGHDK, CDR2 SYGVNS. J gave up 7 bases and V 7 bases, and 5 bases lay outside the gene matches. The CDR3 nucleotides are TGTGCCAGCACTGACAGGGGCGGTGGCTACACCTTC. Translated, it gives CASTDRGGGYTF.

V and J are TRBV28 and TRBJ2-4; D remains unclear. The CDR3 sequence is 17 residues long. Trimming pared 5 bases from V and 0 bases from J, leaving 17 bases between. Germline loops: CDR1 MDHEN, CDR2 SYDVKM. The DNA of the CDR3 is TGTGCCAGCAGTCGATCGTTGGCCACCTTAGCCAAAAACATTCAGTACTTC. It translates to CASSRSLATLAKNIQYF.

The chain uses TRBV20-1 and TRBJ2-5, with D tentatively TRBD2 (6 bases). Germline CDR1 and CDR2: DFQATT and SNEGSKA (reference sequence). The germline V and J ends were trimmed by 0 bases and 5 bases, with 13 bases remaining between them. This CDR3 is built from 14 residues. Here the CDR3 reads CSARDPGSGETQYF. The DNA of the CDR3 is TGCAGTGCTAGAGATCCGGGTAGCGGTGAGACCCAGTACTTC.

The chain recombines TRBV4-1 with TRBJ1-2; no reliable D call. V was pared by 0 bases and J by 6 bases, with 17 bases between. Germline V lookup: CDR1 MGHRA, CDR2 YSYEKL. The CDR3 sequence is 16 residues long. This CDR3 is CASSQEVAVQRDGYTF. In DNA form, the CDR3 reads TGCGCCAGCAGCCAAGAGGTGGCAGTCCAACGCGATGGCTACACCTTC.

The chain is built from TRBV18 and TRBJ1-2, with D hard to call. The V end was cut by 9 bases, the J end by 0 bases, with 14 bases between. This CDR3 spans 14 amino acids. Germline V lookup: CDR1 KGHSH, CDR2 LQKENI. CDR3 amino acids: CASVPRLTNYGYTF. CDR3 DNA: TGTGCCAGTGTTCCGAGGCTAACTAACTATGGCTACACCTTC. Full variable domain (outside the CDR3, taken from reference TRBV18 and TRBJ1-2): NAGVMQNPRHLVRRRGQEARLRCSPMKGHSHVYWYRQLPEEGLKFMVYLQKENIIDESGMPKERFSAEFPKEGPSILRIQQVVRGDSAAYFCASVPRLTNYGYTFGSGTRLTVV.

V and J are TRBV7-6 and TRBJ1-1; D unclear. This CDR3 is built from 13 residues. Germline-derived CDR1 and CDR2 are SGHVS and FNYEAQ. Deletions cut 3 bases from V and 0 bases from J, with 5 bases between. CDR3 region: CASSFGLNTEAFF. In DNA, the CDR3 is TGTGCCAGCAGCTTCGGGCTGAACACTGAAGCTTTCTTT.

The chain is built from TRBV9 and TRBJ2-5, with 9 bases fitting TRBD2. The CDR3 sequence is 16 residues long. Germline CDR1 reads SGDLS; CDR2 reads YYNGEE. Trimming at V came to 0 bases and at J to 0 bases, leaving 3 bases not matched to a gene. The CDR3 is CASSVGSGRNQETQYF. CDR3 nucleotide sequence: TGTGCCAGCAGCGTAGGAAGCGGGAGGAACCAAGAGACCCAGTACTTC.

The genes are TRBV6-1 and TRBJ1-2; TRBD1 matches 11 bases. This CDR3 has 15 amino acids. Unmatched junction bases numbered 4, after V lost 5 bases and J lost 2 bases. CDR1 is MNHNS and CDR2 is SASEGT in the germline V gene. The CDR3 here is CASSTGQGGNYGYTF. CDR3 nucleotides: TGTGCCAGCAGTACGGGACAGGGGGGGAACTATGGCTACACCTTC.

This rearrangement joins TRBV5-1 to TRBJ2-3; D not resolved. The V end was cut by 0 bases, the J end by 5 bases, with 13 bases between. CDR3 length: 15 residues. From germline, CDR1 is SGHRS and CDR2 YFSETQ. The chain's CDR3 is CASSLGTGLGDTQYF. CDR3 coding DNA: TGCGCCAGCAGCTTGGGAACGGGTCTGGGAGATACGCAGTATTTT.

With respect to this clonotype: An end of the junction does not agree with germline; a read error may underlie this. The chain uses TRBV7-7 and TRBJ2-1; tentative D call: TRBD1 (5 bases). The CDR3 spans 13 residues. CDR1 is SSHAT, CDR2 FNYEAQ, per germline (reference sequence). CDR3 DNA sequence: TGTGCTAGCAGCCCATCGACCGACGGACACCAGTTCTTC. It yields the protein CASSPSTDGHQFF.

This rearrangement joins TRBV5-1 to TRBJ2-6; D may be TRBD1 or TRBD2 (5 bases each). The ends were cut back, 2 bases at V and 0 bases at J, with 9 bases in the middle. The CDR3 consists of 16 residues. Looked up from germline, CDR1 is SGHRS and CDR2 is YFSETQ. CDR3 DNA sequence: TGCGCCAGCAGCTTCACGGGGACCTCTGGGGCCAACGTCCTGACTTTC. Amino acid sequence: CASSFTGTSGANVLTF.

Only a few counts were recorded for this clonotype. One end of the junction fails to match germline, which may point to a read error. V is TRBV7-7 and J is TRBJ2-7; tentatively, D is TRBD1 (5 bases). Germline V lookup: CDR1 SSHAT, CDR2 FNYEAQ (reference sequence). CDR3 length equals 13 residues. CDR3 region: CASSLGQGDEQYF. The CDR3 DNA follows: TGTGCTAGCAGCTTAGGGCAGGGCGACGAGCAGTACTTC.

The rearrangement uses TRBV28 and TRBJ2-7; TRBD2 agrees at 13 bases. Germline values: CDR1 MDHEN, CDR2 SYDVKM. The CDR3 totals 15 residues. The junction had 7 bases not matched to a gene; V was cut back by 6 bases and J by 5 bases. The CDR3 coding sequence is TGTGCCAGCAGCGCCGGGACTAGCGGGACCCACGAGCAGTACTTC. This sequence encodes CASSAGTSGTHEQYF.

The chain recombines TRBV15 with TRBJ2-4; the D is unclear. V lost 5 bases and J lost 8, with 13 bases in between. The CDR3 consists of 13 residues. The germline gives CDR1 LNHNV, CDR2 YYDKDF (reference sequence). CDR3 region: CATSLGMTDIQYF. The CDR3 coding sequence is TGTGCCACCAGCTTGGGGATGACGGACATTCAGTACTTC.

The chain uses TRBV7-8 and TRBJ2-2; D ambiguous. Germline V gene sequence: CDR1 SGHVS, CDR2 FQNEAQ. V shed 0 bases and J shed 1 base, with 6 bases lying between them. The CDR3 contains 15 residues. The DNA for the CDR3 is TGTGCCAGCAGCTTAGCGGGGAAGAACACCGGGGAGCTGTTTTTT. Amino acids: CASSLAGKNTGELFF.

CDR3 region: CSARPSGLNNEQFF. CDR3 nucleotides: TGCAGTGCTAGGCCTTCAGGACTAAACAATGAGCAGTTCTTC. The chain joins TRBV20-1 to TRBJ2-1; D is perhaps TRBD2 (6 bases). CDR1 DFQATT and CDR2 SNEGSKA come from the germline V gene (reference sequence). The CDR3 runs to 14 residues. V lost 3 bases and J 5 bases, leaving 14 bases between the germline ends.

The gene calls are TRBV5-1 and TRBJ2-5; a weak D match, TRBD1 (5 bases). In germline, CDR1 is SGHRS, CDR2 YFSETQ. V lost 4 bases, J lost 3 bases, and 16 bases lay in between. CDR3 size: 15 residues. The CDR3 reads CASSNREQVKETQYF. The CDR3 coding sequence is TGCGCCAGCAGCAATAGAGAACAGGTTAAAGAGACCCAGTACTTC.

In DNA, the CDR3 is TGTGCCAGCAGTTACCACCTAATTATTACTGAGCAGTTCTTC. Translated, it gives CASSYHLIITEQFF. This chain uses TRBV6-2 or TRBV6-3 with TRBJ2-1; D call uncertain. The CDR3 has 14 residues. Trimming took 2 bases from V and 9 from J, leaving 14 bases between them. Germline V lookup: CDR1 MNHEY, CDR2 SVGEGT.

This clonotype was seen a few times. The chain combines TRBV6-5 with TRBJ2-2, with no clear D. V was cut by 6 bases and J by 6 bases, with 11 bases left in between. The CDR3 sequence is 13 residues long. Germline loops: CDR1 MNHEY, CDR2 SVGAGI. DNA of the CDR3: TGTGCCAGCAGCTCTCAAGGGTCCGGGGAGCTGTTTTTT. It encodes CASSSQGSGELFF.